Described below is a single T cell receptor (beta chain) sequence and its context. Produced via immunoSEQ multiplex PCR; TCRdb's table is partial and in-frame only. The profile covers under 300,000 clones, with approximately 79% appearing a single time and nearly 5% taken by the ten largest. This record comes from a study of blood T cell repertoires in COVID-19. V dropped 9 bases and J dropped 0; count of bases not matched to a gene: 5. CDR1 and CDR2 from the germline V gene are MNHEY and SVGAGI. This CDR3 has 14 residues. The chain carries TRBV6-5 and TRBJ1-5; 7 bases are shared with TRBD1. The sample taken for sequencing was peripheral blood. The TCR was taken from an elderly woman with active or convalescent COVID-19. The CDR3 bases are TGTGCCAGTCGGGACAGAGATAGCAATCAGCCCCAGCATTTT. Residues: CASRDRDSNQPQHF.